These T cell receptor beta chains were read from a single sample in a study of identical twins. TCRdb itself ran the 5' RACE reads through MiXCR, one entry per CDR3 protein. The sample holds approximately 300,000 distinct CDR3 sequences, roughly 8.6% seen once. This sample was shared with a second study, whose subject was yellow fever vaccine responses in identical twins.

Sequenced input: CD8+ T cells sorted from blood. These receptors were taken from a woman aged 18 to 35 in good health. CDR3s include the opening cysteine and the closing phenylalanine or tryptophan. Fields, in order: D gene, V gene, clone size, J gene, CDR3 protein, CDR3 DNA. A D gene is named only where the DNA matches it firmly. Not all rows give a size; the values are once, few, many and, for expanded clones, a class.

>TRBD1|TRBV7-2|many|TRBJ2-3
CASSNSRGPPDTQYF
TGTGCCAGCAGCAACTCCAGGGGGCCCCCAGATACGCAGTATTTT
>NA|TRBV12-3/TRBV12-4|many|TRBJ2-7
CASTFSLSSYEQYF
TGTGCCAGCACTTTTAGCTTGAGCTCCTACGAGCAGTACTTC
>TRBD1|TRBV12-3/TRBV12-4|many|TRBJ2-3
CASSSPGQGGTQYF
TGTGCCAGCAGTTCTCCGGGACAGGGCGGTACGCAGTATTTT
>TRBD2|TRBV7-9|many|TRBJ2-7
CASSSSGRLYEQYF
TGTGCCAGCAGCTCGAGCGGGAGGCTTTACGAGCAGTACTTC
>TRBD1|TRBV6-1|many|TRBJ2-5
CASSLDRAPPETQYF
TGTGCCAGCAGTCTGGACAGGGCCCCTCCAGAGACCCAGTACTTC
>TRBD2|TRBV7-8|NA|TRBJ2-5
CASSLGPSGSSLETQYF
TGTGCCAGCAGCTTAGGGCCTAGCGGGAGTTCTTTAGAGACCCAGTACTTC
>TRBD2|TRBV4-2|NA|TRBJ2-7
CASSQEPGTSLSSYEQYF
TGTGCCAGCAGCCAAGAGCCCGGGACTAGCTTAAGCTCCTACGAGCAGTACTTC
>TRBD1|TRBV7-9|once|TRBJ2-7
CASLPPGQSTGEQYF
TGTGCCAGCCTCCCGCCGGGACAGTCGACTGGGGAGCAGTACTTC
>NA|TRBV5-5|many|TRBJ2-5
CASSLVRYQETQYF
TGTGCCAGCAGCTTGGTTAGGTACCAAGAGACCCAGTACTTC
>NA|TRBV4-2|NA|TRBJ2-1
CASSQESLDGGNEQFF
TGTGCCAGCAGCCAAGAGAGCCTAGACGGGGGCAATGAGCAGTTCTTC
>TRBD2|TRBV4-3|NA|TRBJ2-3
CASSQAGLAGVAHSTDTQYF
TGCGCCAGCAGCCAAGCTGGACTAGCGGGAGTCGCCCATAGCACAGATACGCAGTATTTT
>TRBD2|TRBV12-3/TRBV12-4|many|TRBJ2-3
CASTPPGGTSVPSTDTQYF
TGTGCCAGCACTCCCCCGGGCGGGACTAGCGTCCCGAGCACAGATACGCAGTATTTT
>TRBD1|TRBV5-6|NA|TRBJ2-2
CASSSGDRSTGELFF
TGTGCCAGCAGCTCGGGGGACAGGTCGACCGGGGAGCTGTTTTTT
>TRBD2|TRBV5-5|many|TRBJ2-2
CASSLGLAGDIAGELFF
TGTGCCAGCAGCTTGGGACTAGCGGGAGACATAGCCGGGGAGCTGTTTTTT
>NA|TRBV27|many|TRBJ1-5
CASSATDSNQPQHF
TGTGCCAGCAGTGCGACAGATAGCAATCAGCCCCAGCATTTT
>NA|TRBV7-8|NA|TRBJ1-2
CASSFGGDYGYTF
TGTGCCAGCAGCTTTGGGGGCGACTATGGCTACACCTTC
>TRBD1|TRBV24-1|few|TRBJ2-1
CATSETAGQGTYNEQFF
TGTGCCACCAGTGAAACCGCGGGACAGGGAACCTACAATGAGCAGTTCTTC
>TRBD1|TRBV28|few|TRBJ1-5
CASSFLQGALHQPQHF
TGTGCCAGCAGTTTTCTACAGGGGGCATTGCATCAGCCCCAGCATTTT
>NA|TRBV4-2|many|TRBJ2-2
CASSQGGGAGELFF
TGTGCCAGCAGCCAAGGAGGGGGGGCCGGGGAGCTGTTTTTT
>NA|TRBV27|NA|TRBJ2-3
CASSFPGSNTDTQYF
TGTGCCAGCAGTTTTCCGGGATCTAACACAGATACGCAGTATTTT
>NA|TRBV4-3|NA|TRBJ2-7
CASSQGTGTSYEQYF
TGCGCCAGCAGCCAGGGGACCGGGACTTCCTACGAGCAGTACTTC
>NA|TRBV6-2/TRBV6-3|few|TRBJ2-1
CASSWGGLYNEQFF
TGTGCCAGCAGTTGGGGAGGCCTCTACAATGAGCAGTTCTTC
>NA|TRBV14|NA|TRBJ2-7
CASSPSNRGGEQYF
TGTGCCAGCAGCCCTAGTAACAGGGGGGGAGAGCAGTACTTC
>TRBD1|TRBV4-2|NA|TRBJ1-4
CASQLGQTIATNEKLFF
TGTGCCAGCCAGCTGGGACAGACGATTGCAACTAATGAAAAACTGTTTTTT
>TRBD2|TRBV7-9|NA|TRBJ2-2
CASSSLAGGRSGPLFF
TGTGCCAGCAGCTCTTTAGCGGGGGGCCGGTCCGGTCCGCTGTTTTTT
>TRBD1|TRBV5-1|few|TRBJ2-7
CASSFGQGNEQYF
TGCGCCAGCAGCTTCGGACAGGGCAACGAGCAGTACTTC
>NA|TRBV29-1|NA|TRBJ1-2
CSAASRQSLYGYTF
TGCAGCGCCGCATCCAGACAGTCGCTCTATGGCTACACCTTC
>NA|TRBV20-1|NA|TRBJ2-1
CSARQWGGYNEQFF
TGCAGTGCTAGACAGTGGGGTGGCTACAATGAGCAGTTCTTC
>TRBD1|TRBV29-1|NA|TRBJ1-4
CSARDSTEKLFF
TGCAGCGCAAGGGACAGCACCGAAAAACTGTTTTTT
>NA|TRBV6-2/TRBV6-3|many|TRBJ2-1
CASSYSYNEQFF
TGTGCCAGCAGTTACTCATACAATGAGCAGTTCTTC
>TRBD1|TRBV29-1|NA|TRBJ2-1
CSVLTGADSVYNEQFF
TGCAGCGTTCTCACAGGGGCCGATTCCGTATACAATGAGCAGTTCTTC
>NA|TRBV20-1|many|TRBJ2-1
CSASGLMNNEQFF
TGCAGTGCTAGCGGTCTAATGAACAATGAGCAGTTCTTC
>NA|TRBV6-1|many|TRBJ2-6
CASRANSFSGANVLTF
TGTGCCAGCCGGGCGAACAGTTTCTCTGGGGCCAACGTCCTGACTTTC
>TRBD2|TRBV4-3|NA|TRBJ2-3
CASSQESGGGGPATDTQYF
TGCGCCAGCAGCCAAGAATCCGGCGGGGGAGGACCTGCCACAGATACGCAGTATTTT
>NA|TRBV7-6|many|TRBJ2-1
CASSSQSGGMQFF
TGTGCCAGCAGCTCCCAGAGTGGGGGGATGCAGTTCTTC
>TRBD1|TRBV27|NA|TRBJ2-2
CASSSRKIDRENTGELFF
TGTGCCAGCAGTTCTCGCAAAATAGACAGGGAGAACACCGGGGAGCTGTTTTTT
>NA|TRBV19|many|TRBJ2-2
CASSIAGYTGELFF
TGTGCCAGTAGTATTGCCGGCTACACCGGGGAGCTGTTTTTT
>NA|TRBV13|many|TRBJ2-4
CASSLERRDRYF
TGTGCCAGCAGCTTAGAGAGGCGGGACAGGTACTTC
>NA|TRBV7-9|many|TRBJ2-1
CASSRTPRRAYNEQFF
TGTGCCAGCAGCCGAACTCCCCGTAGGGCTTACAATGAGCAGTTCTTC
>TRBD1|TRBV7-9|NA|TRBJ2-7
CASSPPRDSPYEQYF
TGTGCCAGCAGCCCACCCCGGGACAGTCCCTACGAGCAGTACTTC
>NA|TRBV6-5|many|TRBJ2-2
CASSLTMANTGELFF
TGTGCCAGCAGCCTTACTATGGCGAACACCGGGGAGCTGTTTTTT
>NA|TRBV27|few|TRBJ2-3
CASSWERGTDTQYF
TGTGCCAGCAGTTGGGAGCGGGGCACAGATACGCAGTATTTT
>NA|TRBV11-2|NA|TRBJ2-5
CASSLLTGRETQYF
TGTGCCAGCAGCTTATTAACAGGCCGAGAGACCCAGTACTTC
>TRBD1|TRBV20-1|few|TRBJ2-6
CSAPPGQSSGANVLTF
TGCAGTGCTCCTCCGGGACAGAGCTCTGGGGCCAACGTCCTGACTTTC
>NA|TRBV30|few|TRBJ2-7
CAWGGGSYEQYF
TGTGCCTGGGGAGGGGGCTCCTACGAGCAGTACTTC
>NA|TRBV27|few|TRBJ2-1
CATGLSSYNEQFF
TGTGCTACAGGGCTGAGCTCCTACAATGAGCAGTTCTTC
>NA|TRBV11-2|NA|TRBJ1-2
CASSLVRGSYGYTF
TGTGCCAGCAGCTTAGTACGCGGGAGCTATGGCTACACCTTC
>NA|TRBV27|few|TRBJ2-7
CASSPPGGSFEQYF
TGTGCCAGCAGTCCGCCGGGCGGGTCATTCGAGCAGTACTTC
>TRBD2|TRBV30|NA|TRBJ2-7
CAWRARGRNEQYF
TGTGCCTGGAGGGCCCGCGGGAGGAACGAGCAGTACTTC
>TRBD2|TRBV7-3|NA|TRBJ2-3
CASSLTGTITDTQYF
TGTGCCAGCAGCTTAACAGGGACTATCACAGATACGCAGTATTTT
>NA|TRBV5-1|many|TRBJ2-1
CASSLENEQFF
TGCGCCAGCAGCTTGGAGAATGAGCAGTTCTTC
>NA|TRBV9|NA|TRBJ1-1
CASSGPSNEAFF
TGTGCCAGCAGCGGTCCAAGTAATGAAGCTTTCTTT
>NA|TRBV15|NA|TRBJ2-7
CATSRDRELARSSYEQYF
TGTGCCACCAGCAGAGATCGGGAACTGGCGAGGAGCTCCTACGAGCAGTACTTC
>NA|TRBV12-2|NA|TRBJ2-5
CASRSPPRLARETQYF
TGTGCAAGTCGCTCACCTCCCCGACTAGCTAGGGAGACCCAGTACTTC
>TRBD2|TRBV6-2/TRBV6-3|few|TRBJ2-2
CASSYSGAGAYTGELFF
TGTGCCAGCAGTTACTCTGGAGCGGGGGCGTACACCGGGGAGCTGTTTTTT
>TRBD1|TRBV29-1|few|TRBJ2-1
CSVADRVSYNEQFF
TGCAGCGTTGCCGACAGGGTATCCTACAATGAGCAGTTCTTC
>NA|TRBV7-2|many|TRBJ2-5
CASSWGGQETQYF
TGTGCCAGCAGCTGGGGAGGCCAAGAGACCCAGTACTTC